One and the same sample provided the 29 T cell receptor beta chains below, sequenced in a study of CD8 T cells in ankylosing spondylitis. One entry per CDR3 protein results from TCRdb running MiXCR on the 5' RACE reads. The sample has 200,000 to 250,000 distinct CDR3 sequences; around a tenth are singletons. What was sequenced was blood, either unsorted or a sorted T cell fraction (not recorded which). Source of these receptors: a male donor with ankylosing spondylitis or in good health (not recorded which).

This clonotype was observed at least ten times. The chain combines TRBV6-1 with TRBJ1-1; D gene unclear. Trimming shortened V by 2 bases and J by 11 bases, and 12 bases separated the two germline ends. Germline lookup yields CDR1 MNHNS and CDR2 SASEGT. This CDR3 comprises 12 residues. The CDR3: CASSEYGMNAFF. CDR3 coding DNA: TGTGCCAGCAGTGAATACGGGATGAATGCTTTCTTT.

This clonotype was detected many times. CDR3 region: CASSAGLRDIQYF. The CDR3 coding sequence is TGTGCCAGCAGTGCGGGCCTTAGGGACATTCAGTACTTC. The V call is TRBV6-1, the J call TRBJ2-4; D is uncertain. The V end was cut by 4 bases, the J end by 8 bases, with 12 bases between. The CDR3 runs to 13 residues. Germline V gene sequence: CDR1 MNHNS, CDR2 SASEGT.

This clonotype came up a few times. The chain recombines TRBV11-2 with TRBJ2-1; 12 bases are shared with TRBD1. J was trimmed by 5 bases and V by 2 bases; bases with no gene match: 7. CDR1 SGHAT and CDR2 FQNNGV come from the germline V gene. CDR3 length: 17 residues. The CDR3 protein is CASSLTPGQGADNEQFF. The CDR3 DNA sequence: TGTGCCAGCAGCTTAACTCCGGGACAGGGGGCGGACAATGAGCAGTTCTTC.

The chain uses TRBV10-3 and TRBJ2-5, with D tentatively TRBD2 (5 bases). Looked up from germline, CDR1 is ENHRY and CDR2 is SYGVKD. CDR3 length equals 13 residues. The V and J ends lost 0 bases and 4 bases respectively, with 6 bases between them. The CDR3 DNA reads TGTGCCATCAGTGAGTCTGCGGGAGAGACCCAGTACTTC. It yields the protein CAISESAGETQYF.

The chain carries TRBV29-1 and TRBJ2-1; D is unclear. The V end lost 2 bases, the J end lost 3 bases, and 14 bases lay between the germline ends. The CDR3 has 15 amino acids. Germline V CDR1 and CDR2: SQVTM, ANQGSEA. The CDR3: CSVEYVGGYYNEQFF. CDR3 in DNA: TGCAGCGTTGAATATGTTGGCGGCTACTACAATGAGCAGTTCTTC.

V is TRBV4-1 and J is TRBJ2-4; the match to TRBD2 covers 8 bases. The ends lost 1 base at V and 6 bases at J; junction bases unmatched: 11. Germline V CDR1 and CDR2: MGHRA, YSYEKL. There are 17 residues in the CDR3. The CDR3 here is CASSQGGAGGRGNIQYF. CDR3 sequence (DNA): TGCGCCAGCAGCCAAGGGGGCGCGGGAGGACGAGGAAACATTCAGTACTTC.

This clonotype occurred many times. J is TRBJ2-1 and V is TRBV20-1, with 15 bases aligning to TRBD2. V dropped 1 base and J dropped 3; count of bases not matched to a gene: 7. This CDR3 region has 18 residues. CDR1 is DFQATT and CDR2 is SNEGSKA in the germline V gene (reference sequence). CDR3: CSARGGLAGGTGYNEQFF. The DNA of the CDR3 is TGCAGTGCTAGAGGGGGACTAGCGGGAGGTACGGGCTACAATGAGCAGTTCTTC.

This clonotype has only one observation. The chain is built from TRBV5-1 and TRBJ2-1; a weak D match, TRBD1 (6 bases). Trimming cost V 3 bases and J 3 bases, with 10 bases left between them. Germline V lookup: CDR1 SGHRS, CDR2 YFSETQ. The CDR3 has 14 amino acids. The CDR3 DNA follows: TGCGCCAGCAGCTCGAGACAGGACTACAATGAGCAGTTCTTC. Its translation is CASSSRQDYNEQFF.

The chain carries TRBV2 and TRBJ2-1; 7 bases fit TRBD2. Germline V lookup: CDR1 SNHLY, CDR2 FYNNEI. This CDR3 comprises 13 residues. CDR3 nucleotides: TGTGCGATAAGCGGGATCGTGAGGGGTGAGCAGTTCTTC. It is translated as CAISGIVRGEQFF. Complete variable domain (other parts from reference TRBV2 and TRBJ2-1): EPEVTQTPSHQVTQMGQEVILRCVPISNHLYFYWYRQILGQKVEFLVSFYNNEISEKSEIFDDQFSVERPDGSNFTLKIRSTKLEDSAMYFCAISGIVRGEQFFGPGTRLTVL.

This clonotype showed up just a few times. V gene TRBV7-2 combines with J gene TRBJ2-5, with TRBD2 matching over 11 bases. The ends lost 5 bases at V and 4 bases at J; junction bases unmatched: 12. There are 17 residues in the CDR3. The V gene's germline CDR1 is SGHTA and CDR2 FQGNSA. The chain's CDR3 is CASSRASTSGGGETQYF. The CDR3 nucleotides read TGTGCCAGCAGCCGCGCCAGCACTAGCGGGGGCGGAGAGACCCAGTACTTC. The variable domain in full, completed from reference TRBV7-2 and TRBJ2-5, reads GAGVSQSPSNKVTEKGKDVELRCDPISGHTALYWYRQSLGQGLEFLIYFQGNSAPDKSGLPSDRFSAERTGGSVSTLTIQRTQQEDSAVYLCASSRASTSGGGETQYFGPGTRLLVL.

The CDR3 protein is CASSQDPWGGLYEQFF. In DNA, the CDR3 is TGTGCCAGCAGCCAAGATCCGTGGGGGGGCCTCTATGAGCAGTTCTTC. The rearrangement joins TRBV4-2 to TRBJ2-1, with D tentatively TRBD2 (7 bases). The CDR3 length is 16 residues. CDR1 LGHNA and CDR2 YNFKEQ come from the germline V gene. Trimming left V 0 bases short and J 8 bases short, with 17 bases between.

This clonotype was seen at least ten times. The genes are TRBV20-1 and TRBJ2-1; D may correspond to TRBD1 or TRBD2 (5 bases each). V was cut by 0 bases and J by 2 bases, with 14 bases left in between. This CDR3 comprises 16 residues. Germline V gene sequence: CDR1 DFQATT, CDR2 SNEGSKA (reference sequence). The CDR3 protein is CSARDLGTGPYNEQFF. In DNA, the CDR3 is TGCAGTGCTAGAGATTTGGGGACGGGACCCTACAATGAGCAGTTCTTC.

This clonotype was found many times. The chain joins TRBV5-1 to TRBJ2-1; no clear D gene. Germline CDR1 SGHRS, CDR2 YFSETQ. The CDR3 has 14 amino acids. V was cut by 1 base and J by 0 bases, with 5 bases left in between. This chain's CDR3 is CASSLKASYNEQFF. In DNA form, the CDR3 reads TGCGCCAGCAGCTTGAAGGCCTCCTACAATGAGCAGTTCTTC.

The gene calls are TRBV20-1 and TRBJ2-1; D is unresolved. The CDR3 has 12 amino acids. V gave up 1 base and J gave up 6 bases, with 7 bases separating them. The germline gives CDR1 DFQATT, CDR2 SNEGSKA (reference sequence). CDR3 loop: CSARVAGNEQFF. The CDR3 DNA reads as TGCAGTGCTAGAGTTGCCGGCAATGAGCAGTTCTTC.

With respect to this clonotype: Just one base apart from a much larger clone, this may be a read error. V gene TRBV9 combines with J gene TRBJ2-5, with 7 bases lining up with TRBD1. The germline V gene encodes CDR1 SGDLS and CDR2 YYNGEE. The CDR3 is made up of 15 amino acids. The CDR3 loop is CVSSVDRRVKETQYF. CDR3 bases: TGTGTCAGCAGCGTGGACAGGAGAGTAAAAGAGACCCAGTACTTC.

The table lists this clonotype with many counts. V usage is TRBV7-3 and J usage is TRBJ2-2, with D maybe TRBD2 (6 bases). Trimming left V 4 bases short and J 4 bases short, with 10 bases between. The CDR3 is 14 amino acids. Germline CDR1 SGHTA, CDR2 FQGTGA. Here the CDR3 reads CASSSGTSTGELFF. DNA for the CDR3: TGTGCCAGCAGCTCTGGGACTTCCACCGGGGAGCTGTTTTTT.

The table lists this clonotype with many counts. The chain has TRBV7-2 and TRBJ1-1; 7 bases map to TRBD1. This CDR3 has 14 residues. Looked up from germline, CDR1 is SGHTA and CDR2 is FQGNSA. With V trimmed by 5 bases and J by 5 bases, 8 bases remained unmatched. The CDR3 is CASSRQGGRTEAFF. The CDR3, as DNA: TGTGCCAGCAGCCGTCAGGGGGGGCGTACTGAAGCTTTCTTT.

Turning to this clonotype: One end of the junction is discordant with germline, which a read error may explain. The chain uses TRBV7-9 and TRBJ2-5; a possible D gene is TRBD1 (6 bases). The CDR3 totals 14 residues. Germline CDR1 and CDR2: SEHNR and FQNEAQ (reference sequence). The CDR3 DNA follows: TGTGCCAGCAGTTTAGGACAGCTCCAAGAGACCCAGTACTTC. Residues: CASSLGQLQETQYF.

The chain has TRBV29-1 and TRBJ2-2; 7 bases fit TRBD2. The CDR3 is made up of 15 amino acids. Germline loops: CDR1 SQVTM, CDR2 ANQGSEA. V lost 1 base, J lost 2 bases, and 4 bases stayed unmatched. CDR3 protein: CSVEAPGLNTGELFF. CDR3 DNA sequence: TGCAGCGTTGAAGCCCCGGGACTAAACACCGGGGAGCTGTTTTTT.

This clonotype was seen at least ten times. V gene TRBV28 combines with J gene TRBJ1-1; TRBD1 agrees at 8 bases. With 2 bases clipped from V and 0 bases from J, the junction kept 2 bases outside the gene matches. The CDR3 loop spans 15 amino acids. Germline CDR1 MDHEN, CDR2 SYDVKM. The chain's CDR3 is CASSLQGALNTEAFF. The CDR3 DNA is TGTGCCAGCAGTTTACAGGGGGCTCTGAACACTGAAGCTTTCTTT.

Many counts were recorded for this clonotype. V is TRBV12-3 or TRBV12-4 and J is TRBJ2-1, with D tentatively TRBD2 (5 bases). V dropped 6 bases and J dropped 0 bases, with 9 bases sitting between them. The CDR3 extends over 14 amino acids. CDR3 sequence (DNA): TGTGCCAGCAGAAGACTAAGCTCCTACAATGAGCAGTTCTTC. The encoded protein is CASRRLSSYNEQFF.

The sample holds many counts of this clonotype. This chain links TRBV7-3 with TRBJ2-2; D tentatively reads TRBD1 or TRBD2 (5 bases each). V lost 6 bases, J lost 2 bases, and 10 bases lay in between. This CDR3 contains 14 residues. CDR1 and CDR2 from the germline V gene are SGHTA and FQGTGA. CDR3 bases: TGTGCCAGCAGTTCGGGACCCAACACCGGGGAGCTGTTTTTT. It yields the protein CASSSGPNTGELFF.

This clonotype has more than one count but fewer than ten. This chain connects TRBV20-1 to TRBJ2-6; 7 nucleotides align to TRBD1. This CDR3 is built from 19 residues. Germline V lookup: CDR1 DFQATT, CDR2 SNEGSKA (reference sequence). The CDR3 DNA reads as TGCTGGGCCCCTACTCCGGGCTCCGGGACAGCCTCTGGGGCCAACGTCCTGACTTTC. This gives the protein CWAPTPGSGTASGANVLTF.

The table lists this clonotype with many counts. The chain links TRBV5-5 to TRBJ2-7; D gene uncertain. The CDR3 spans 12 residues. Germline CDR1 reads SGHKS; CDR2 reads YYEKEE (reference sequence). V lost 3 bases, J lost 0 bases, and 4 bases lay in between. The CDR3 protein is CASSSDSYEQYF. In nucleotides, the CDR3 is TGTGCCAGCAGCTCAGACTCCTACGAGCAGTACTTC.

V is TRBV5-6 and J is TRBJ1-2; 7 bases are shared with TRBD1. This CDR3 region has 13 residues. The V gene's germline CDR1 is SGHDT and CDR2 YYEEEE. J lost 7 bases, V lost 5 bases, and 8 bases had no gene match. The CDR3, as DNA: TGTGCCAGCAGATACACAGGGGATAGTGGCTACACCTTC. Its translation: CASRYTGDSGYTF. Full variable domain (remainder filled in from reference TRBV5-6 and TRBJ1-2): DAGVTQSPTHLIKTRGQQVTLRCSPKSGHDTVSWYQQALGQGPQFIFQYYEEEERQRGNFPDRFSGHQFPNYSSELNVNALLLGDSALYLCASRYTGDSGYTFGSGTRLTVV.

V gene TRBV29-1 combines with J gene TRBJ1-1; no clear D gene. The CDR3 runs to 15 residues. V was clipped by 1 base and J by 2 bases, with 14 bases between them. Germline V gene lookup returns CDR1 SQVTM and CDR2 ANQGSEA. The chain's CDR3 is CSVEGGWEVNTEAFF. DNA for the CDR3: TGCAGCGTTGAAGGCGGGTGGGAGGTAAACACTGAAGCTTTCTTT.

The sample holds many counts of this clonotype. V and J are TRBV29-1 and TRBJ1-1; D is uncertain. The CDR3 extends over 17 amino acids. CDR1 SQVTM and CDR2 ANQGSEA come from the germline V gene. V shed 3 bases and J shed 6 bases, with 26 bases lying between them. CDR3 in DNA: TGCAGCGTTGAGGAGGCAGACTACTTGGCGGGAGGATCTGAAGCTTTCTTT. Translation: CSVEEADYLAGGSEAFF.

This clonotype came up many times. V usage is TRBV28 and J usage is TRBJ2-7; 12 nucleotides match TRBD2. The CDR3 runs 21 residues. With 2 bases clipped from V and 7 bases from J, the junction kept 24 bases outside the gene matches. Germline-derived CDR1 and CDR2 are MDHEN and SYDVKM. Here the CDR3 reads CASSLGQGLLAGGPVLEEQYF. CDR3 DNA sequence: TGTGCCAGCAGTTTAGGGCAAGGCCTTCTAGCGGGAGGGCCGGTCTTAGAAGAGCAGTACTTC. The full variable domain, with the rest looked up from reference TRBV28 and TRBJ2-7, is DVKVTQSSRYLVKRTGEKVFLECVQDMDHENMFWYRQDPGLGLRLIYFSYDVKMKEKGDIPEGYSVSREKKERFSLILESASTNQTSMYLCASSLGQGLLAGGPVLEEQYFGPGTRLTVT.

The CDR3 nucleotides read TGTGCCAGCAGCCCGAACCGAGGAAACTATGGCTACACCTTC. Its protein is CASSPNRGNYGYTF. The rearrangement uses TRBV7-8 and TRBJ1-2; D call uncertain. Trimming removed 5 bases from V and 2 bases from J, with 12 bases in between. Germline assignment: CDR1 SGHVS and CDR2 FQNEAQ. The CDR3 consists of 14 residues.